This TCR beta chain was identified in a study of CD8 T cells in Susac syndrome. This clonotype was observed once. The CDR3 covers 18 residues. Germline V CDR1 and CDR2: MDHEN, SYDVKM. V gave up 5 bases and J gave up 3 bases; unmatched junction bases: 10. RNA in amounts of roughly 0.5 to 1 ug was reverse transcribed with random hexamers. Each CDR3 protein is one row after TCRdb ran MiXCR on the immunoSEQ multiplex PCR reads. The table has some 300,000 distinct CDR3 sequences, about 91% seen once. This chain connects TRBV28 to TRBJ2-1, with 13 bases matching TRBD2. Sequenced sample: CD8+ T cells from PBMCs. The clonotype comes from a human donor with multiple sclerosis. The CDR3 protein is CASSAGLAGALYYNEQFF. The CDR3 coding sequence is TGTGCCAGCAGTGCCGGACTAGCGGGGGCCCTATACTACAATGAGCAGTTCTTC.